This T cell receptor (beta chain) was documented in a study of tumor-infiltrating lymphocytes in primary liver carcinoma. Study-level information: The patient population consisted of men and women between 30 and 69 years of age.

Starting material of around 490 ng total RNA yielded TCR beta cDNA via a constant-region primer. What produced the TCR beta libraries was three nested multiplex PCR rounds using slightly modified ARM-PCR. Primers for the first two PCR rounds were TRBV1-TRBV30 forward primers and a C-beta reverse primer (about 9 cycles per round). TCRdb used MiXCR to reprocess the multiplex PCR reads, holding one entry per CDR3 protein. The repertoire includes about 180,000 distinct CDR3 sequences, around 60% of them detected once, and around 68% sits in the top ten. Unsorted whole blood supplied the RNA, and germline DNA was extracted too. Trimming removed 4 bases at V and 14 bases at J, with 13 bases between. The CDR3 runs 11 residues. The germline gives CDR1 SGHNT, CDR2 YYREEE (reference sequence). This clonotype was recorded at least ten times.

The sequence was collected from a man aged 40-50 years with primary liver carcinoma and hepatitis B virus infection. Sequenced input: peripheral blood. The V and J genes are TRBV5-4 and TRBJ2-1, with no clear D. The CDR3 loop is CASSLRTQEFF. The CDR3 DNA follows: TGTGCCAGCAGCCTTCGGACGCAGGAGTTCTTC.